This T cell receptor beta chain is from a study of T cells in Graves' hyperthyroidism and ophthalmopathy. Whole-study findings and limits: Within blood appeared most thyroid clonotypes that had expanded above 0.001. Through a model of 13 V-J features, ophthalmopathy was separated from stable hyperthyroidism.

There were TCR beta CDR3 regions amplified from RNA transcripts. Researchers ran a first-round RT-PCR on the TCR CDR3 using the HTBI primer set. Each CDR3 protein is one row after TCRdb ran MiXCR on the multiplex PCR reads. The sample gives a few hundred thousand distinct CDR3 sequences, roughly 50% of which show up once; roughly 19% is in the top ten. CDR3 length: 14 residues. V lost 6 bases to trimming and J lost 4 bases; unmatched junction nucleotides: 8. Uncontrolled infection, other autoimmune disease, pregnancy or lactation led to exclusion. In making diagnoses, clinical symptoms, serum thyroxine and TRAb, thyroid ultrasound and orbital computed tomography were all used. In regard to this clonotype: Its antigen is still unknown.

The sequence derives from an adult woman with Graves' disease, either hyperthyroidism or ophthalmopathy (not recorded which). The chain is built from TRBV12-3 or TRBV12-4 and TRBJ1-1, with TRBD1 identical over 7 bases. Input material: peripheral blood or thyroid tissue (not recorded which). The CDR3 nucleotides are TGTGCCAGCAGCACACAGGGGTTGGCCACTGAAGCTTTCTTT. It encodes CASSTQGLATEAFF.